This T cell receptor (beta chain) was sequenced in a study of Graves' ophthalmopathy and Graves' hyperthyroidism. Regarding the study as a whole: The model flagged ophthalmopathy progression at over 60% sensitivity and 72.22% specificity. Sensitivity of 87.88% and specificity of roughly 80% were achieved when a 13-signature model separated ophthalmopathy from stable hyperthyroidism.

RNA transcripts served as template for amplifying TCR beta CDR3 sequences. Second-round multiplex PCR followed a first-round RT-PCR using HTBI primers. MiXCR was run by TCRdb on the multiplex PCR reads, yielding one entry per CDR3 protein. The table includes roughly 300,000 distinct CDR3 sequences, 15% to 20% detected once. This clonotype was counted between two and nine times. The antigen remains unidentified. Trimming cost V 3 bases and J 6 bases, with 11 bases left between them. In germline, CDR1 is ENHRY, CDR2 SYGVKD. This CDR3 contains 13 residues. Ophthalmopathic donors had moderate-to-severe activity, CAS ≥3 and NOSPECS ≥4, with disease that had lasted under 3 months.

Sequencing was done on a sample of peripheral blood. V is TRBV10-3 and J is TRBJ1-2; tentative D call: TRBD1 (5 bases). The sequence derives from an adult man with Graves' ophthalmopathy. CDR3 amino acids: CAISDAGKDGYTF. DNA for the CDR3: TGTGCCATCAGTGATGCAGGGAAGGATGGCTACACCTTC.